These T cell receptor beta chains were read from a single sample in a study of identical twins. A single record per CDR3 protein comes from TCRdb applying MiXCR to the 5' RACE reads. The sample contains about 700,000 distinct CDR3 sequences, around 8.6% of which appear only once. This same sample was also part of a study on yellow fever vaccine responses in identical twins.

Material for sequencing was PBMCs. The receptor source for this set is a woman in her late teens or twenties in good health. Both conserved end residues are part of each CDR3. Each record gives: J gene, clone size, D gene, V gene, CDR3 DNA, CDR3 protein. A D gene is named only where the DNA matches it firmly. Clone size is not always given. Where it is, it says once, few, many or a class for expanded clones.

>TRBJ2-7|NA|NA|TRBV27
TGTGCCAGCGGGGGTAGGGGGAACGAGCAGTACTTC
CASGGRGNEQYF
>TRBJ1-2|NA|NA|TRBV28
TGTGCCACCGGACAGACTCATGGCTACACCTTC
CATGQTHGYTF
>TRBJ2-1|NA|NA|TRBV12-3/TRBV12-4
TGTGCCAGCAGCCCATCAGAGGACGCCAACTACAATGAGCAGTTCTTC
CASSPSEDANYNEQFF
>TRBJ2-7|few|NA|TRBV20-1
TGCAGTGCTACTATTCGGGGGCTCCCCTACGAGCAGTACTTC
CSATIRGLPYEQYF
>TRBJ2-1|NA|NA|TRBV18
TGTGCCAGCTCAGAGGGGAACAATGAGCAGTTCTTC
CASSEGNNEQFF
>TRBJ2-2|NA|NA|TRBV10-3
TGTGCCATCGCCCGTGGTGGGGGGACCGGGGAGCTGTTTTTT
CAIARGGGTGELFF
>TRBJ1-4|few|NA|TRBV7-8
TGTGCCAGCAGCCCGGGGACAAATGGGGGGGGAAAACTGTTTTTT
CASSPGTNGGGKLFF
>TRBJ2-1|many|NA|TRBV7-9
TGTGCCAGCAGCCCGAGTGTGGGCAATGAGCAGTTCTTC
CASSPSVGNEQFF
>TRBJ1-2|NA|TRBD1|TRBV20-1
TGCAGTGCTAACCCACAACAGGGGGGGAGGGATAACTATGGCTACACCTTC
CSANPQQGGRDNYGYTF
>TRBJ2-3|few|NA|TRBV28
TGTGCCAGCAGCCCCGTCCACACAGATACGCAGTATTTT
CASSPVHTDTQYF
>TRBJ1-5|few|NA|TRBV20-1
TGCAGTGCTGGGCTTTTGGATCAGCCCCAGCATTTT
CSAGLLDQPQHF
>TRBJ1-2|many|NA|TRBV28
TGTGCCAGCAGTTCAGGTGGCTACACCTTC
CASSSGGYTF
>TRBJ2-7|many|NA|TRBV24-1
TGTGCCACCAGTGATCGAAGGGGAGATCGCCCCTACGAGCAGTACTTC
CATSDRRGDRPYEQYF
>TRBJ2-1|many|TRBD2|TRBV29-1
TGCAGCGTTGAAGATTCTGGGACTAGCTACTACAATGAGCAGTTCTTC
CSVEDSGTSYYNEQFF
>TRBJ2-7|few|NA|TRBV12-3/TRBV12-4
TGTGCCACCGGAGGCGGTCCTGACTACGAGCAGTACTTC
CATGGGPDYEQYF
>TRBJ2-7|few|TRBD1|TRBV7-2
TGTGCCAGCAGTTTGGGACAGGGGAGGCCCCAAGCGGGGGAGCAGTACTTC
CASSLGQGRPQAGEQYF
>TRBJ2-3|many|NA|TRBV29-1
TGCAGCGTTGAGTCGTCTACTGATACGCAGTATTTT
CSVESSTDTQYF
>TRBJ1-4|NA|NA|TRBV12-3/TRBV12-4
TGTGCCAGCAGTTTTAACATGGCTAATGAAAAACTGTTTTTT
CASSFNMANEKLFF
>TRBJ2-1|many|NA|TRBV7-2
TGTGCCAGCAGCTCCGAGGGGGTGAGGTTGAATGAGCAGTTCTTC
CASSSEGVRLNEQFF
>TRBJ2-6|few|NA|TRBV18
TGTGCCAGCTCGGGCGCGACCGCCGGCTCTGGGGCCAACGTCCTGACTTTC
CASSGATAGSGANVLTF
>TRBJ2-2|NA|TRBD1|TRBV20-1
TGCAGTGCTAGAGATCGGGACAGGGACCCCGGGGAGCTGTTTTTT
CSARDRDRDPGELFF
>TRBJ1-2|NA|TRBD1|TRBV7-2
TGTGCCAGCAGCTCAGATTCGACAGGGCTGGGCTACACCTTC
CASSSDSTGLGYTF
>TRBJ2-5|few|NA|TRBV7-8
TGTGCCAGCAGCTTAGCGGGGGGCCGCTTCCAAGAGACCCAGTACTTC
CASSLAGGRFQETQYF
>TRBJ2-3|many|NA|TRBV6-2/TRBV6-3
TGTGCCAGCAGTTCACCCCCTCGCGGGCCCGATACGCAGTATTTT
CASSSPPRGPDTQYF
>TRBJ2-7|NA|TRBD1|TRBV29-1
TGCAGCCCCACGGACAGGGTGGTTCTCTACGAGCAGTACTTC
CSPTDRVVLYEQYF
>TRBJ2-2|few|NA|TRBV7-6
TGTGCCAGCAGCCCAAGTGGGGGAGAGAGGACCGGGGAGCTGTTTTTT
CASSPSGGERTGELFF
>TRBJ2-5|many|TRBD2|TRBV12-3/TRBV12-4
TGTGCCAGCAGTCGGAGCGGGAGTAAAGAGACCCAGTACTTC
CASSRSGSKETQYF
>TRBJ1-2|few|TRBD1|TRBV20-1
TGCAGTGCTGGGGGACAGCCACATGGCTACACCTTC
CSAGGQPHGYTF
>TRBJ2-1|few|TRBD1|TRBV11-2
TGTGCCAGCAGCTTTCATCGCGACAGGGGCCGTCCGGACGATGAGCAGTTCTTC
CASSFHRDRGRPDDEQFF
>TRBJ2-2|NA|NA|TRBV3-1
TGTGCCAGCAGCCATCTTCGCGGGGAGCTGTTTTTT
CASSHLRGELFF
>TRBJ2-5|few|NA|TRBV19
TGTGCCAGTAGTATGTGGGACCGTAAAGAGACCCAGTACTTC
CASSMWDRKETQYF
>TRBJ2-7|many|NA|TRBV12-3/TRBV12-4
TGTGCCAGCAGCCCGACAGTCCTAGGGCACGAGCAGTACTTC
CASSPTVLGHEQYF
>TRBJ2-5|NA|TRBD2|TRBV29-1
TGCAGCGTTGAAGATGATTTCCCGTTGAGATCGTCAGGGACTAGCCTTCAAGAGACCCAGTACTTC
CSVEDDFPLRSSGTSLQETQYF
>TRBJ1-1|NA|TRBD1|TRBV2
TGTGCCAGCGCCCGGGACAGTAAGAACACTGAAGCTTTCTTT
CASARDSKNTEAFF
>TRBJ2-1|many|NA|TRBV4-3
TGCGCCAGCAGCCAAGAATTCGAGAGTGAGCAGTTCTTC
CASSQEFESEQFF
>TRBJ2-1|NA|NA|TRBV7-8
TGTGCCAGCAGCTCCGGACAGTCGCAGTTCTTC
CASSSGQSQFF
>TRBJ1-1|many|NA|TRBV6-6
TGTGCCAGCAAGAAGATGGAGGGGACTGAAGCTTTCTTT
CASKKMEGTEAFF
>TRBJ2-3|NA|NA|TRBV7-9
TGTGCCAGCAGCTTACAGGGGGGAGGAGATACGCAGTATTTT
CASSLQGGGDTQYF
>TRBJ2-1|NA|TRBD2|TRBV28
TGTGCCAGCAGTTTACCCCCAGTTAGCGGGAGTGATGAGCAGTTCTTC
CASSLPPVSGSDEQFF
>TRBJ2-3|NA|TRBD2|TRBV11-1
TGTGCCAGCAGCGCACTAGCGGGAGAGAAGGTGGGCTCAGATACGCAGTATTTT
CASSALAGEKVGSDTQYF
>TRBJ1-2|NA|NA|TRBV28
TGTGCCAGCAAAAATCCCGCGGGCTATGGCTACACCTTC
CASKNPAGYGYTF
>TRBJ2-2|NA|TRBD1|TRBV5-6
TGTGCCATCAGCACCTGGAGAGGACAGGGACGCACCGGGGAGCTGTTTTTT
CAISTWRGQGRTGELFF
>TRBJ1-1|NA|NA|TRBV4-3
TGCGCCAGCAGCCAAGATCGAAGGAGTCACGGAGCTTTCTTT
CASSQDRRSHGAFF
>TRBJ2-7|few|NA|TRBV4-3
TGCGCCAGCAGCCACGACCTCCTCGCGGGACGCGAGCAGTACTTC
CASSHDLLAGREQYF
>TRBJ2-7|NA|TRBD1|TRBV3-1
TGTGCCAGCAGCCTTTGGACAGGGACCGAGCAGTACTTC
CASSLWTGTEQYF
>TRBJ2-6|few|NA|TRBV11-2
TGTGCCAGCAGCTTAGATCAACACCCGAGCTCTGGGGCCAACGTCCTGACTTTC
CASSLDQHPSSGANVLTF
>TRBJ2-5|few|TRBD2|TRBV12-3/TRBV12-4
TGTGCCAGCCTCGCGGGGGGGGAGACCCAGTACTTC
CASLAGGETQYF
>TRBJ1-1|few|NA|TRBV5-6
TGTGCCAGCAGCTTGGGAAGGAGACAGAACACTGAAGCTTTCTTT
CASSLGRRQNTEAFF
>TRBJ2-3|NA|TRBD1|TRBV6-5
TGTGCCAGCAGTTACGACAGGGCGGAGGTAGTTACGCAGTATTTT
CASSYDRAEVVTQYF
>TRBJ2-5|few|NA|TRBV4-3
TGCGCCAGCAGCCAAGATCGCCCACGGGGGCGGGTGACCCAGTACTTC
CASSQDRPRGRVTQYF
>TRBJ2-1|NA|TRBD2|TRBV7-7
TGTGCTAGCAGCTTAGGGACTAGCGGGTCGCTCGAGCAGTTCTTC
CASSLGTSGSLEQFF
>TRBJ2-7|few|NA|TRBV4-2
TGTGCCAGCAGCCAAGGCCCCCGGGGACTCATTACCTACGAGCAGTACTTC
CASSQGPRGLITYEQYF
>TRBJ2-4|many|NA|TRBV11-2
TGTGCCAGCAGCTTCTTTTATCCTAGCGTTCTAGCCAAAAACATTCAGTACTTC
CASSFFYPSVLAKNIQYF
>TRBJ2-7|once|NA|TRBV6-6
TGTGCCAGCAGTTACTCGTTACTCTACGAGCAGTACTTC
CASSYSLLYEQYF
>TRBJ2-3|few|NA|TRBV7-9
TGTGCCAGCAGCCGACTAGGGAGCACAGATACGCAGTATTTT
CASSRLGSTDTQYF
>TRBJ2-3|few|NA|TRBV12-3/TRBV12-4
TGTGCCAGCAGTCTTGGTGGGGCAGTAACAGATACGCAGTATTTT
CASSLGGAVTDTQYF